The entry below describes one T cell receptor (beta chain). Its antigen is as yet unknown. Through a sample-barcoded 5' primer and a J-beta primer mix, a second PCR was run for roughly 7 to 12 cycles. TCRdb redid the calling of the 5' RACE reads with MiXCR, one entry per CDR3 protein. There are some 690,000 distinct CDR3 sequences in the sample; 22% occur only once, and roughly 22% lies in the top ten. Per germline, CDR1 SGHAT and CDR2 FQNNGV. The CDR3 covers 15 residues. Trimming removed 2 bases at V and 3 bases at J, with 12 bases between. This entry belongs to a study of blood T cells in healthy people across ages. The donors, healthy Caucasians from Russia, were aged 6 to 90. Points from the study as a whole: Donor CMV status, an unknown factor, possibly confounded changes in expanded clonotypes.

The source is a man between 65 and 80 years old in good health. The rearrangement links TRBV11-2 to TRBJ2-3; D is ambiguous. Material for sequencing was blood. The CDR3 nucleotides are TGTGCCAGCAGCTTAAGGCTGATGGGGACAGATACGCAGTATTTT. Protein product: CASSLRLMGTDTQYF.